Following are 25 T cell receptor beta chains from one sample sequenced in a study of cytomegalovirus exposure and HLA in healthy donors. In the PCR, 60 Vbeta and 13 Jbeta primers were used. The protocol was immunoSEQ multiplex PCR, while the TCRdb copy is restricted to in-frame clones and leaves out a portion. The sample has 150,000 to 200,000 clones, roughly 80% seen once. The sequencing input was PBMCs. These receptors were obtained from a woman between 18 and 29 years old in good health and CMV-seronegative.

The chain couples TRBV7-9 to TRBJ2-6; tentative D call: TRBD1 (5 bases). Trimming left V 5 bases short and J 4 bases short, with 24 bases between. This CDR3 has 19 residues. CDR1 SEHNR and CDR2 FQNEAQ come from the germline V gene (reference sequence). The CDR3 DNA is TGTGCCAGCAGCCGAACAGGACGGTCGAGGCTTGTGGGGGCCAACGTCCTGACTTTC. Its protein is CASSRTGRSRLVGANVLTF.

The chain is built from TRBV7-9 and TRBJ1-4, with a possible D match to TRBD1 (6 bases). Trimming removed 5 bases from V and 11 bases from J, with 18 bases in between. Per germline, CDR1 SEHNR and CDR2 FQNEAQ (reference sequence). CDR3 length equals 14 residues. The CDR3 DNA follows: TGTGCCAGCAGCCCCCGGGACACCGGTTGGAAACTGTTTTTT. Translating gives CASSPRDTGWKLFF.

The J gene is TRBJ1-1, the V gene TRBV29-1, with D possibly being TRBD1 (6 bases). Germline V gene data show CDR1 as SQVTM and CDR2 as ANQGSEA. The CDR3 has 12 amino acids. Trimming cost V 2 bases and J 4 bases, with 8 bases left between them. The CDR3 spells CSVERGSTEAFF. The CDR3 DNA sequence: TGCAGCGTTGAAAGGGGGAGCACTGAAGCTTTCTTT. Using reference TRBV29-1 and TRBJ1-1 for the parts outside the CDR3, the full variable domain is SAVISQKPSRDICQRGTSLTIQCQVDSQVTMMFWYRQQPGQSLTLIATANQGSEATYESGFVIDKFPISRPNLTFSTLTVSNMSPEDSSIYLCSVERGSTEAFFGQGTRLTVV.

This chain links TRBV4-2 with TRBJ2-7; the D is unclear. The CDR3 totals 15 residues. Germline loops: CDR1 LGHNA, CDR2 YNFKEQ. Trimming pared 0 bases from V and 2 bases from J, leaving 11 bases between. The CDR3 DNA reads TGTGCCAGCAGCCAAGACCTCGCGTTACCCTACGAGCAGTACTTC. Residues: CASSQDLALPYEQYF.

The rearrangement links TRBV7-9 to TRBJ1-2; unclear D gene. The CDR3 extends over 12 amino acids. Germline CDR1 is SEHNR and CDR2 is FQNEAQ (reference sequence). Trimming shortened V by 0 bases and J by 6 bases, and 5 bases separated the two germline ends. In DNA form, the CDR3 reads TGTGCCAGCAGCTTAGCCTTTGATGGCTACACCTTC. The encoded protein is CASSLAFDGYTF.

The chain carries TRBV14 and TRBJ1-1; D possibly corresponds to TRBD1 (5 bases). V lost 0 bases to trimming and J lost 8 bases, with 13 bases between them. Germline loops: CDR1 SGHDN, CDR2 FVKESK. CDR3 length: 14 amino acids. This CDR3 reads CASSQDHQGGEAFF. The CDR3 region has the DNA TGTGCCAGCAGCCAAGATCACCAGGGAGGAGAAGCTTTCTTT.

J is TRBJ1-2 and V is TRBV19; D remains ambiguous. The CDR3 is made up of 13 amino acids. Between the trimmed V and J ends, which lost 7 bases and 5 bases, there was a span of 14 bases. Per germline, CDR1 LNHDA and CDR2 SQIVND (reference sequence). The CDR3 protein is CASTPTVFYGYTF. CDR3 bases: TGTGCCAGTACTCCAACGGTCTTTTATGGCTACACCTTC.

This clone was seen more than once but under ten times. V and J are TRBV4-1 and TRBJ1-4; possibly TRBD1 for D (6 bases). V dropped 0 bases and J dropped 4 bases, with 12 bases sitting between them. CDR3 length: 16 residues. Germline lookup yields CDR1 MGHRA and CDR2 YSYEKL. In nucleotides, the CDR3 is TGCGCCAGCAGCCAAGATCGGAACAGGGATAATGAAAAACTGTTTTTT. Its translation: CASSQDRNRDNEKLFF.

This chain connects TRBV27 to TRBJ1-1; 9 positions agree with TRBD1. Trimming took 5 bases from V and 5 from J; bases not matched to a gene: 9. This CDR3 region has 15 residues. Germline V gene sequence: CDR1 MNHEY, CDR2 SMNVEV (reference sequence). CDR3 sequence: CASSAVRDRATEAFF. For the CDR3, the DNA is TGTGCCAGCAGTGCCGTACGGGACAGGGCGACTGAAGCTTTCTTT.

The CDR3 sequence: CASSLGAYGYTF. The CDR3, as DNA: TGTGCCAGCAGTTTAGGGGCCTATGGCTACACCTTC. The V gene is TRBV28, the J gene TRBJ1-2, with D perhaps matching TRBD1 (5 bases). The CDR3 is 12 amino acids. Trimming shortened V by 2 bases and J by 4 bases, and 5 bases separated the two germline ends. Germline CDR1 reads MDHEN; CDR2 reads SYDVKM.

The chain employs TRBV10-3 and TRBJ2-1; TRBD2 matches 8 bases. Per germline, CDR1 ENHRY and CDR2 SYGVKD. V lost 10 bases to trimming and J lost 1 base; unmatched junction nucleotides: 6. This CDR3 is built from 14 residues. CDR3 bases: TGTGCCACCGGAGCGGGAGAATCCTACAATGAGCAGTTCTTC. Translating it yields CATGAGESYNEQFF.

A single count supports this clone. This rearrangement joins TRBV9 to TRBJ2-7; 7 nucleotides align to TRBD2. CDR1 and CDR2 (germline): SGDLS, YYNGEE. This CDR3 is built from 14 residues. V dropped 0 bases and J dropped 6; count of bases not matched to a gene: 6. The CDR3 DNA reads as TGTGCCAGCAGCGTAGGAGGTGGGGAGGGCGAGCAGTACTTC. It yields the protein CASSVGGGEGEQYF.

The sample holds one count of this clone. CDR3 loop: CASSQGAGEQFF. CDR3 in DNA: TGCGCCAGCAGCCAAGGTGCAGGTGAGCAGTTCTTC. The V call is TRBV4-3, the J call TRBJ2-1, with unresolved D. The germline V and J ends were trimmed by 1 base and 9 bases, with 7 bases remaining between them. The CDR3 has 12 residues. Looked up from germline, CDR1 is LGHNA and CDR2 is YSLEER.

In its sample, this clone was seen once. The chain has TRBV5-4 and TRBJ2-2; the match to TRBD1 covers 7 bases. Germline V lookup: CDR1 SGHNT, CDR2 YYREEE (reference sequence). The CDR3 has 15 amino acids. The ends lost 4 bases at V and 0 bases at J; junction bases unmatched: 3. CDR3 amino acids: CASSPGQPNTGELFF. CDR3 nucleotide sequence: TGTGCCAGCAGCCCGGGACAGCCGAACACCGGGGAGCTGTTTTTT.

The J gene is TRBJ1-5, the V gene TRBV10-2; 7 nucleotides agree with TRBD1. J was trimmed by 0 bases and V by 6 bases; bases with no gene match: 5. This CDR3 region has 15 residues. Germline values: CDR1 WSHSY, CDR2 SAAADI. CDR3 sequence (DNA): TGCGCCAGCAGACGACAGGGAGGTAGCAATCAGCCCCAGCATTTT. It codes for CASRRQGGSNQPQHF.

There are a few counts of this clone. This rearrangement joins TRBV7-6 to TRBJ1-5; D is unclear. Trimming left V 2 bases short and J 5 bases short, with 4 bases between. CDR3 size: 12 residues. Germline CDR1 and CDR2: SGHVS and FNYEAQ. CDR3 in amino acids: CASSLLDQPQHF. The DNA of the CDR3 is TGTGCCAGCAGCTTACTCGATCAGCCCCAGCATTTT.

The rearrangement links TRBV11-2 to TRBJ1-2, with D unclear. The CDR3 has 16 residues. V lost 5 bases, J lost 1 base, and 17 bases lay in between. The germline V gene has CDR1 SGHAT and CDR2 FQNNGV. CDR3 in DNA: TGTGCCAGCAGCCCGCGGGTACAGCCACTTAACTATGGCTACACCTTC. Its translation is CASSPRVQPLNYGYTF. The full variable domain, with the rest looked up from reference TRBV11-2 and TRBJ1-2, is EAGVAQSPRYKIIEKRQSVAFWCNPISGHATLYWYQQILGQGPKLLIQFQNNGVVDDSQLPKDRFSAERLKGVDSTLKIQPAKLEDSAVYLCASSPRVQPLNYGYTFGSGTRLTVV.

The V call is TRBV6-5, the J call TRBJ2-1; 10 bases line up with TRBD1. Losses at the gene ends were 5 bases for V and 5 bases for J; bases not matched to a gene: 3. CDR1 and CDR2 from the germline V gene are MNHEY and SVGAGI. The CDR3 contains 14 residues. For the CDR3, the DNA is TGTGCCAGCAGTCGACAGGGGGCCGACAATGAGCAGTTCTTC. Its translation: CASSRQGADNEQFF.

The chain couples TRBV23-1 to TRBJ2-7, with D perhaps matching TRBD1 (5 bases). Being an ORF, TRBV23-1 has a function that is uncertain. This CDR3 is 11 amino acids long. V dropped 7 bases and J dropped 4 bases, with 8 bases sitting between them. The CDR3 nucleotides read TGCGCCAGCAAAGGGGCTTACGAGCAGTACTTC. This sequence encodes CASKGAYEQYF.

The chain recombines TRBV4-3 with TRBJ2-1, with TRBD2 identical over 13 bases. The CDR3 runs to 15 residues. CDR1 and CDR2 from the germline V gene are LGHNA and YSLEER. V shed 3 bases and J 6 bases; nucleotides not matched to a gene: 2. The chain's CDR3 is CASSQTSGRSNEQFF. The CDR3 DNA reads TGCGCCAGCAGCCAGACTAGCGGGAGGTCCAATGAGCAGTTCTTC.

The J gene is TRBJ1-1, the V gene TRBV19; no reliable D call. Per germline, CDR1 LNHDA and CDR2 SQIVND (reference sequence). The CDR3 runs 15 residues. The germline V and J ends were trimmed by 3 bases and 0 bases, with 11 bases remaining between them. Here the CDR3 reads CASSMGIDLNTEAFF. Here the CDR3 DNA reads TGTGCCAGTAGTATGGGTATTGACTTGAACACTGAAGCTTTCTTT.

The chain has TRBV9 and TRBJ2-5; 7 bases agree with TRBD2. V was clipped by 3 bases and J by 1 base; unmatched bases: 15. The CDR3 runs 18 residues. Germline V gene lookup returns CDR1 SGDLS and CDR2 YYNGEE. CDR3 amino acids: CASSAPATLADLQETQYF. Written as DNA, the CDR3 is TGTGCCAGCAGCGCCCCCGCAACCCTAGCGGACCTCCAAGAGACCCAGTACTTC.

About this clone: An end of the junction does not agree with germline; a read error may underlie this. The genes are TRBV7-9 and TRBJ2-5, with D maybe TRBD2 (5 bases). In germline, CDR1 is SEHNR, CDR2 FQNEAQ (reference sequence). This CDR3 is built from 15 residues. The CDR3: CASSLRRAPQEAQYF. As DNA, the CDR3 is TGTGCCAGCAGCTTAAGGCGGGCCCCCCAAGAGGCCCAGTACTTC.

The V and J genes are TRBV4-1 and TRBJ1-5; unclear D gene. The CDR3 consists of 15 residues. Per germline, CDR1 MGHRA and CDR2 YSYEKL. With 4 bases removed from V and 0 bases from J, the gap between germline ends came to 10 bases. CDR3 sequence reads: CASSLAENSNQPQHF. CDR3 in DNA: TGCGCCAGCAGCCTTGCGGAGAATAGCAATCAGCCCCAGCATTTT.

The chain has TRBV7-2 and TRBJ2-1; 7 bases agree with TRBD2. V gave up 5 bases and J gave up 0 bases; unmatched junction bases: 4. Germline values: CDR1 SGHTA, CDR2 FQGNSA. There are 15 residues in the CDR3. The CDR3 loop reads CASSVSGTSYNEQFF. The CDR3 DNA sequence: TGTGCCAGCAGCGTAAGCGGGACCTCCTACAATGAGCAGTTCTTC.